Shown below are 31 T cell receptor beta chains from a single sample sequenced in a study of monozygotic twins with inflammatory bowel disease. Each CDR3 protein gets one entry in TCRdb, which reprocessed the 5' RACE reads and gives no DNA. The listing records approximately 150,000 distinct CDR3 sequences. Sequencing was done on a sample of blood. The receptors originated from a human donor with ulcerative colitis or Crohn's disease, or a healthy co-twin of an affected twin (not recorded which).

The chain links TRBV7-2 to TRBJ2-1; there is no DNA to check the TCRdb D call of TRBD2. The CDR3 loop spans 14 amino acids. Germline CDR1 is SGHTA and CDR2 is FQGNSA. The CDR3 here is CASSRLAGNNEQFF.

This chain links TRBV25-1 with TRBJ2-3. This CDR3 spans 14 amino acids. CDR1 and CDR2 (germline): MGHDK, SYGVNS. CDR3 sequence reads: CASSEFAGTDTQYF.

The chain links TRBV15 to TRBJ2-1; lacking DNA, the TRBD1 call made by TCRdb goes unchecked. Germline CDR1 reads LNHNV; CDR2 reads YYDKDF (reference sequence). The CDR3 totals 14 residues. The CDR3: CATTRGKTYNEQFF.

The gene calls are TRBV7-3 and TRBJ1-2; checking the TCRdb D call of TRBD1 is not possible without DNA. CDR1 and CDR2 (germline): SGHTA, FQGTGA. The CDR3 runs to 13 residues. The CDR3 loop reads CASSQGQGRTYTF.

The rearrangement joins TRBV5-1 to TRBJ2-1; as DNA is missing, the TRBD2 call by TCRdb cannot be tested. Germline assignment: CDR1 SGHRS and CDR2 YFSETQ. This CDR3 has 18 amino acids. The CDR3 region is CASSLSGTSGGNYNEQFF.

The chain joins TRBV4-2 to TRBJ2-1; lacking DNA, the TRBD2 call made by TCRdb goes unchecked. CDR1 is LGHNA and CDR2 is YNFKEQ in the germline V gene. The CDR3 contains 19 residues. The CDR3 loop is CASSQPTLTGDVSYNEQFF.

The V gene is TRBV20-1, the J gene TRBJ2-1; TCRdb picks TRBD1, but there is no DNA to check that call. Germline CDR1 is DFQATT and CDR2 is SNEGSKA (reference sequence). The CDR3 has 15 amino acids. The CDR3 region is CSAARGSGDGDEQFF.

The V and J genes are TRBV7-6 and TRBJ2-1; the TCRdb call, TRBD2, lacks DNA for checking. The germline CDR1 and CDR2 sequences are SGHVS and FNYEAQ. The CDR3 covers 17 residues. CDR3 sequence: CASSLSASGRDYNEQFF.

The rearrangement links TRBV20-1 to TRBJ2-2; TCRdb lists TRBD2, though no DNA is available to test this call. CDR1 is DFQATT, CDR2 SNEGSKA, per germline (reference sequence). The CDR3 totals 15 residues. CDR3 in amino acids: CSARALALKTGELFF.

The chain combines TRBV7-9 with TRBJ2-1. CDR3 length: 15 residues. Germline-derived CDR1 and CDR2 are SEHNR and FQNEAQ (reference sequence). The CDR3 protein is CASSLNSFPTNEQFF.

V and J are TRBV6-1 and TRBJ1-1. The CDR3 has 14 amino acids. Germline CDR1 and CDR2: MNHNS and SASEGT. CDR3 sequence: CASSVAEGLGEAFF.

CDR3 in amino acids: CASSPWVSPLHF. The chain is built from TRBV2 and TRBJ1-6. Per germline, CDR1 SNHLY and CDR2 FYNNEI. The CDR3 is 12 amino acids. The variable domain in full, with the rest retrieved from reference TRBV2 and TRBJ1-6, is EPEVTQTPSHQVTQMGQEVILRCVPISNHLYFYWYRQILGQKVEFLVSFYNNEISEKSEIFDDQFSVERPDGSNFTLKIRSTKLEDSAMYFCASSPWVSPLHFGNGTRLTVT.

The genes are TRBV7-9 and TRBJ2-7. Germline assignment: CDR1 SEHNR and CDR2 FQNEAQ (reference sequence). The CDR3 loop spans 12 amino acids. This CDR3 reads CASSQESYEQYF.

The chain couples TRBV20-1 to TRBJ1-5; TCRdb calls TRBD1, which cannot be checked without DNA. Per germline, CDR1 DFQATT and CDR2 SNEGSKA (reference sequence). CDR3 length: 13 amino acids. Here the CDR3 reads CSASGTANQPQHF.

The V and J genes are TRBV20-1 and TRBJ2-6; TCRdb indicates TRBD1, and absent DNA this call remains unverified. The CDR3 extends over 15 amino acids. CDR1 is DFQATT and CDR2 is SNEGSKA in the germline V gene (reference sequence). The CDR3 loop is CSARVDNSGANVLTF.

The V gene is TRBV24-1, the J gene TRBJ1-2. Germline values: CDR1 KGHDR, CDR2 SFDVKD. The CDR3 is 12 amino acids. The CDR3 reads CATSDSTYGYTF.

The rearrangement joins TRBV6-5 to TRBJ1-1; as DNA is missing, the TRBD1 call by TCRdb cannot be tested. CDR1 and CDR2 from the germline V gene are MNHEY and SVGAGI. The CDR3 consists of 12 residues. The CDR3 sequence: CASSYGGAEAFF.

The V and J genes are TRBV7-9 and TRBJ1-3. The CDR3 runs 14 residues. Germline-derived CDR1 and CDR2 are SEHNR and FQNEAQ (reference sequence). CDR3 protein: CASSFSESGNTIYF.

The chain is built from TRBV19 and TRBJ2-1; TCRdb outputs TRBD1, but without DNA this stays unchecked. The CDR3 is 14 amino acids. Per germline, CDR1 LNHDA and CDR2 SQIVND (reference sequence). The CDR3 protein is CASSMLPQGSEQFF.

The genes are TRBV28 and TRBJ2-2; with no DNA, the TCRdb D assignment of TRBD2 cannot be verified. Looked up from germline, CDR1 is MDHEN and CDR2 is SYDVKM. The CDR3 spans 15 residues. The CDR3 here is CASRLGRDQTGELFF. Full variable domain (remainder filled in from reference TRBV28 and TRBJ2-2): DVKVTQSSRYLVKRTGEKVFLECVQDMDHENMFWYRQDPGLGLRLIYFSYDVKMKEKGDIPEGYSVSREKKERFSLILESASTNQTSMYLCASRLGRDQTGELFFGEGSRLTVL.

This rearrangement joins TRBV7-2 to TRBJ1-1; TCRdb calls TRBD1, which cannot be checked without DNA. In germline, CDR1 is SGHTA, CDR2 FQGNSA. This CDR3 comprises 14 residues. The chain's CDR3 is CASSFSQGNTEAFF.

The chain's CDR3 is CAWSALAGTGYGYTF. This chain uses TRBV30 with TRBJ1-2; the TCRdb D gene call, TRBD1, has no DNA to confirm it. Germline V gene data show CDR1 as GTSNPN and CDR2 as SVGIG (reference sequence). This CDR3 has 15 residues. The variable domain in full, with the rest retrieved from reference TRBV30 and TRBJ1-2, is SQTIHQWPATLVQPVGSPLSLECTVEGTSNPNLYWYRQAAGRGLQLLFYSVGIGQISSEVPQNLSASRPQDRQFILSSKKLLLSDSGFYLCAWSALAGTGYGYTFGSGTRLTVV.

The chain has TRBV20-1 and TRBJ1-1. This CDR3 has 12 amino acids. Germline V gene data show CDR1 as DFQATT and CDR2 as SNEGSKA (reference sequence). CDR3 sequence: CSGTRVNTEAFF.

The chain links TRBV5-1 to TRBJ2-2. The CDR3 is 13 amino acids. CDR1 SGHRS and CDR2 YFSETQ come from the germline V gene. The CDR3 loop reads CASSWGDTGELFF.

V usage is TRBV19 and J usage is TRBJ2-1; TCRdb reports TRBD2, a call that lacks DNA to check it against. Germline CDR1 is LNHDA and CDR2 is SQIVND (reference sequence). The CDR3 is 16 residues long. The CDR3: CASSGSLAAQLVEQFF.

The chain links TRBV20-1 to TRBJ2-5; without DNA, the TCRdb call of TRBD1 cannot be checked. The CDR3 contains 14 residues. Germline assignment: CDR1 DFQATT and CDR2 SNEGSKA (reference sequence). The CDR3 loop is CSARDSTRGETQYF.

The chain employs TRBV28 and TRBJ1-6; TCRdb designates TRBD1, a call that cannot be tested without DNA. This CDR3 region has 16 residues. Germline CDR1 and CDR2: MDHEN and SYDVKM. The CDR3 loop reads CASSLPTGAYNSPLHF. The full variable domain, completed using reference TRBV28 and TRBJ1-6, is DVKVTQSSRYLVKRTGEKVFLECVQDMDHENMFWYRQDPGLGLRLIYFSYDVKMKEKGDIPEGYSVSREKKERFSLILESASTNQTSMYLCASSLPTGAYNSPLHFGNGTRLTVT.

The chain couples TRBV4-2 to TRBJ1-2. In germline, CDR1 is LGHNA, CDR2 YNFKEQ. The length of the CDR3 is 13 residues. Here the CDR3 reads CASSQDRRLIYTF.

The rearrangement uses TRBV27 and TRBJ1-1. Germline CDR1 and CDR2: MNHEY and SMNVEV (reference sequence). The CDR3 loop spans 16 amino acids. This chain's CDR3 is CASSFMKTYGNTEAFF.

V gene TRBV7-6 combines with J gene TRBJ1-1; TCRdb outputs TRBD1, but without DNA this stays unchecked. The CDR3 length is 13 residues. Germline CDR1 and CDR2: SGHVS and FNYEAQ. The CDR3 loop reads CASSQQGGTEAFF.

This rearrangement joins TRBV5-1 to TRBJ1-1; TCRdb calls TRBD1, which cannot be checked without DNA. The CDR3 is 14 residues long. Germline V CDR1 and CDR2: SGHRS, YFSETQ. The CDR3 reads CASSLQDRVDKAFF. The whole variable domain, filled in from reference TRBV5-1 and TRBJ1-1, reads KAGVTQTPRYLIKTRGQQVTLSCSPISGHRSVSWYQQTPGQGLQFLFEYFSETQRNKGNFPGRFSGRQFSNSRSEMNVSTLELGDSALYLCASSLQDRVDKAFFGQGTRLTVV.